These 22 T cell receptor beta chains originate from one sample sequenced in a study of cytomegalovirus exposure and HLA in healthy donors. With 60 Vbeta and 13 Jbeta primers, the PCR was carried out. Generated by immunoSEQ multiplex PCR, the TCRdb table keeps only in-frame clones and is missing some. In all, the sample yields 100,000 to 150,000 clones. Sequenced: PBMCs. The receptors were gathered from a woman in her 40s in good health and CMV-seronegative.

The V gene is TRBV5-1, the J gene TRBJ2-7; 7 bases agree with TRBD1. With V trimmed by 5 bases and J by 2 bases, 7 bases remained unmatched. The CDR3 consists of 14 residues. Looked up from germline, CDR1 is SGHRS and CDR2 is YFSETQ. CDR3 bases: TGCGCCAGCAGTCCCCGACAGGGACCCTACGAGCAGTACTTC. It translates to CASSPRQGPYEQYF.

This rearrangement joins TRBV25-1 to TRBJ1-5; D is undetermined. The CDR3 totals 13 residues. Germline lookup yields CDR1 MGHDK and CDR2 SYGVNS. The V end was cut by 10 bases, the J end by 2 bases, with 12 bases between. The CDR3 sequence is CATILEGNQPQHF. In nucleotides, the CDR3 is TGTGCCACCATTCTAGAGGGCAATCAGCCCCAGCATTTT.

Turning to this clone: Other DNA sequences in this specimen translate into the identical CDR3. This chain links TRBV5-1 with TRBJ1-1, with D maybe TRBD1 (6 bases). The CDR3 runs to 14 residues. The germline gives CDR1 SGHRS, CDR2 YFSETQ. With 4 bases removed from V and 2 bases from J, the gap between germline ends came to 12 bases. The CDR3 nucleotides are TGCGCCAGCAGCCTGACAGGTGCCAACACTGAAGCTTTCTTT. Translated: CASSLTGANTEAFF.

The genes are TRBV28 and TRBJ2-3; 10 bases agree with TRBD2. The CDR3 consists of 16 residues. The V gene end was trimmed by 6 bases and the J gene end by 5 bases; junction bases not matched to a gene: 11. Germline V lookup: CDR1 MDHEN, CDR2 SYDVKM. CDR3 sequence (DNA): TGTGCCAGCAGATCCCCTCTACTAGCGGGGCTAGATACGCAGTATTTT. Protein sequence: CASRSPLLAGLDTQYF.

The CDR3 sequence is CASSTRPDRWTPLFNQPQHF. The CDR3 bases are TGTGCCAGCAGCACACGACCGGACAGGTGGACCCCGTTGTTCAATCAGCCCCAGCATTTT. The V call is TRBV21-1, the J call TRBJ1-5; the table names TRBD1, a call not compared with the DNA. TRBV21-1 is designated a pseudogene. This CDR3 has 20 amino acids.

The genes are TRBV28 and TRBJ2-7; TRBD2 matches at 10 bases. V lost 6 bases and J lost 9; bases outside the gene matches: 14. Germline assignment: CDR1 MDHEN and CDR2 SYDVKM. The CDR3 extends over 15 amino acids. The CDR3 sequence: CASSSEGSGGLWQYV. CDR3 DNA sequence: TGTGCCAGCAGCTCCGAGGGTAGCGGGGGGTTATGGCAGTACGTC.

The chain links TRBV7-8 to TRBJ1-1; 11 nucleotides align to TRBD1. Germline V gene data show CDR1 as SGHVS and CDR2 as FQNEAQ. J lost 4 bases, V lost 5 bases, and 6 bases had no gene match. The CDR3 loop spans 15 amino acids. CDR3 DNA sequence: TGTGCCAGCAGCCGGACAGGGGGCCGTGTCACTGAAGCTTTCTTT. Protein sequence: CASSRTGGRVTEAFF.

The chain recombines TRBV28 with TRBJ1-1; D remains ambiguous. CDR3 length equals 15 residues. Per the germline V gene, CDR1 is MDHEN and CDR2 is SYDVKM. The V end lost 6 bases, the J end lost 3 bases, and 17 bases lay between the germline ends. The CDR3 spells CASRPPGGLDTEAFF. CDR3 coding DNA: TGTGCCAGCAGGCCCCCAGGAGGACTGGACACTGAAGCTTTCTTT.

This chain links TRBV21-1 with TRBJ1-2; the table gives TRBD1 as D, unverified against the DNA. TRBV21-1 is classified as a pseudogene. This CDR3 has 15 amino acids. The CDR3 bases are TGTGCCAGCAGCCAGACAGGGGGCGAAGAAAATGGCTACACCTTC. This translates into CASSQTGGEENGYTF.

This chain links TRBV6-5 with TRBJ2-1; 7 bases agree with TRBD2. The CDR3 runs to 14 residues. Germline-derived CDR1 and CDR2 are MNHEY and SVGAGI. The V and J ends lost 8 bases and 13 bases, in that order; junction bases with no gene match: 17. In DNA form, the CDR3 reads TGTGCCAGCTACGCGAGCGGGGACCTCCGAACCCAGTTCTTC. It specifies CASYASGDLRTQFF.

The CDR3 DNA follows: TGCGCCAGCAGCCAAGTAGAAAAGAACACTGAAGCTTTCTTT. Amino acid sequence: CASSQVEKNTEAFF. The chain employs TRBV4-3 and TRBJ1-1, with unresolved D. The CDR3 consists of 14 residues. The ends were cut back, 1 base at V and 1 base at J, with 7 bases in the middle. In germline, CDR1 is LGHNA, CDR2 YSLEER.

The rearrangement joins TRBV7-3 to TRBJ2-1, with unresolved D. This CDR3 has 16 amino acids. CDR1 is SGHTA, CDR2 FQGTGA, per germline. Trimming cost V 2 bases and J 0 bases, with 11 bases left between them. CDR3 protein: CASSLPTGSSYNEQFF. The CDR3 DNA sequence: TGTGCCAGCAGCTTACCCACGGGTAGCTCCTACAATGAGCAGTTCTTC.

CDR3 sequence (DNA): TGTGCCACCGGGGCCTGGCGGGGTAGCACAGATACGCAGTATTTT. Translation gives CATGAWRGSTDTQYF. The V gene is TRBV7-2, the J gene TRBJ2-3, with a weak D call TRBD2 (6 bases). The CDR3 is made up of 15 amino acids. In germline, CDR1 is SGHTA, CDR2 FQGNSA. V lost 10 bases to trimming and J lost 0 bases, with 17 bases between them.

The J gene is TRBJ2-1, the V gene TRBV11-2, with TRBD1 matching over 9 bases. The germline V gene encodes CDR1 SGHAT and CDR2 FQNNGV. The junction had 12 bases not matched to a gene; V was cut back by 2 bases and J by 7 bases. CDR3 size: 17 residues. In DNA, the CDR3 is TGTGCCAGCAGCTTATTCTCACCGGGACAGGGTAGTAATGAGCAGTTCTTC. Translated, it gives CASSLFSPGQGSNEQFF.

The V call is TRBV7-3, the J call TRBJ2-7, with TRBD1 matching 12 bases. The CDR3 has 15 amino acids. Per the germline V gene, CDR1 is SGHTA and CDR2 is FQGTGA. The junction had 7 bases not matched to a gene; V was cut back by 5 bases and J by 5 bases. CDR3 nucleotide sequence: TGTGCCAGCAGCGCCCCCGGGACAGGGGGCGACGAGCAGTACTTC. As protein: CASSAPGTGGDEQYF.

This chain connects TRBV6-6 to TRBJ1-2; D is undetermined. V was clipped by 7 bases and J by 4 bases, with 19 bases between them. CDR3 length equals 15 residues. Germline loops: CDR1 MNHNY, CDR2 SVGAGI (reference sequence). The DNA for the CDR3 is TGTGCCAGCATGGCGGCCGTTCCGGATCCCTATGGCTACACCTTC. Translated, it gives CASMAAVPDPYGYTF.

V and J are TRBV5-4 and TRBJ2-7; the D is unclear. The CDR3 contains 13 residues. The germline V and J ends were trimmed by 4 bases and 6 bases, with 14 bases remaining between them. Germline V CDR1 and CDR2: SGHNT, YYREEE (reference sequence). CDR3 DNA: TGTGCCAGCAGCACCTTCGGATCGGGCGAGCAGTACTTC. Translating it yields CASSTFGSGEQYF.

The chain carries TRBV19 and TRBJ1-2; TRBD1 agrees at 8 bases. V was clipped by 4 bases and J by 0 bases; unmatched bases: 10. This CDR3 has 17 residues. Germline CDR1 LNHDA, CDR2 SQIVND (reference sequence). The CDR3 coding sequence is TGTGCCAGTAGTAAAAACAGGGGGAATAGAGCTAACTATGGCTACACCTTC. This sequence encodes CASSKNRGNRANYGYTF.

The J gene is TRBJ1-5, the V gene TRBV7-8; TRBD1 is a possible D gene (5 bases). Trimming cost V 5 bases and J 7 bases, with 21 bases left between them. This CDR3 contains 16 residues. CDR1 is SGHVS and CDR2 is FQNEAQ in the germline V gene. In DNA form, the CDR3 reads TGTGCCAGCAGCACATTCGGGCGGGGGGATGGACAGCCCCAGCATTTT. Translated, it gives CASSTFGRGDGQPQHF.

The J gene is TRBJ1-6, the V gene TRBV4-1, with D uncertain. V was clipped by 0 bases and J by 7 bases, with 13 bases between them. The CDR3 has 16 amino acids. Germline assignment: CDR1 MGHRA and CDR2 YSYEKL. In nucleotides, the CDR3 is TGCGCCAGCAGCCAAGATAGGGAGACAAAAAATTCACCCCTCCACTTT. Residues: CASSQDRETKNSPLHF.

This chain joins TRBV5-5 and TRBJ1-6, with D unresolved. The ends were cut back, 4 bases at V and 7 bases at J, with 15 bases in the middle. The CDR3 has 15 amino acids. Germline V gene lookup returns CDR1 SGHKS and CDR2 YYEKEE (reference sequence). The CDR3 DNA follows: TGTGCCAGCAGCCCCCTAAGACAAGTCAATTCACCCCTCCACTTT. It is translated as CASSPLRQVNSPLHF.

The rearrangement joins TRBV5-4 to TRBJ2-5, with a tentative D call TRBD1 (5 bases). The germline V gene encodes CDR1 SGHNT and CDR2 YYREEE (reference sequence). Between the trimmed V and J ends, which lost 0 bases and 4 bases, there was a span of 10 bases. This CDR3 is 14 amino acids long. The CDR3 spells CASSLGQRGETQYF. The DNA of the CDR3 is TGTGCCAGCAGCTTGGGACAGAGAGGAGAGACCCAGTACTTC.